A selection of T cell receptor beta chains follows, all from one sample in a study of blood T cell repertoires in COVID-19. Clones were sequenced by immunoSEQ multiplex PCR, and TCRdb holds only the in-frame ones, with some missing. Of some 230,000 clones listed, approximately 83% are singletons. The material sequenced was PBMCs or T cells enriched from blood (not recorded which). The receptor set was obtained from a woman aged 40-49 years with acute COVID-19. CDR3s include the opening cysteine and the closing phenylalanine or tryptophan. D genes are given only for firm matches. Rows give clone size only sometimes, using once, few, many, or a class for an expanded clone.

>TRBV4-2|TRBJ1-5|NA|NA
TGTGCCAGCAGCGGTACTATTACCCAGCCCCAGCATTTT
CASSGTITQPQHF
>TRBV24-1|TRBJ2-2|NA|TRBD2
TGTGCCACCAGTGATCCACGGACTAGCGGGAACACCGGGGAGCTGTTTTTT
CATSDPRTSGNTGELFF
>TRBV7-7|TRBJ1-3|NA|TRBD1
TGTGCCAGCAGCCCGGGACAGAGCTCTGGAAACACCATATATTTT
CASSPGQSSGNTIYF
>TRBV7-2|TRBJ2-3|NA|NA
TGTGCCAGCAGCTTATCAGGGCGGGGGCCCACAGATACGCAGTATTTT
CASSLSGRGPTDTQYF
>TRBV2|TRBJ1-2|NA|TRBD1
TGTGCCAGCAGTCGAGGACAGGGGGCGTCCAACTATGGCTACACCTTC
CASSRGQGASNYGYTF
>TRBV9|TRBJ1-3|NA|NA
TGTGCCAGCAGCGTCCGCAGCGACGGAAACACCATATATTTT
CASSVRSDGNTIYF
>TRBV29-1|TRBJ1-2|NA|NA
TGCAGCGTTAAACCCCAGGGGAGCCCGGGCGGCTACACCTTC
CSVKPQGSPGGYTF
>TRBV5-8|TRBJ2-7|few|TRBD2
TGTGCCAGCAGCTTGGCCTGGGGACTAGGGTACGAGCAGTACTTC
CASSLAWGLGYEQYF
>TRBV5-4|TRBJ1-1|NA|NA
TGTGCCAGCAGCTTGGGTCGGGGGGTGAACACTGAAGCTTTCTTT
CASSLGRGVNTEAFF
>TRBV3-1/TRBV3-2|TRBJ1-3|NA|NA
TGTGCCAGCAGCCAGAGAAGGGGCACCATATATTTT
CASSQRRGTIYF
>TRBV10-2|TRBJ2-7|NA|TRBD2
TGCGCCAGCAGTGATCCGGGACTACCATCCTACGAGCAGTACTTC
CASSDPGLPSYEQYF
>TRBV29-1|TRBJ1-2|NA|TRBD1
TGCAGCGTTGGGGGACAGGGCAACTATGGCTACACCTTC
CSVGGQGNYGYTF
>TRBV5-1|TRBJ2-7|NA|NA
TGCGCCAGCAGCGGAGCATACGAGCAGTACTTC
CASSGAYEQYF
>TRBV7-8|TRBJ2-1|NA|NA
TGTGCCAGCAGCCCGCCTCCTAAGTCCTACAATGAGCAGTTCTTC
CASSPPPKSYNEQFF
>TRBV4-2|TRBJ2-7|few|NA
TGTGCCAGCAGCCAAGTCTACGACGGGACCTACGAGCAGTACTTC
CASSQVYDGTYEQYF
>TRBV11-1|TRBJ2-3|NA|NA
TGTGCCAGCGGGAGTACAGATACGCAGTATTTT
CASGSTDTQYF
>TRBV5-1|TRBJ2-5|NA|TRBD2
TGCGCCAGCAGCAGCCGGGACAGCCGGACTAGCGGAGAGACCCAGTACTTC
CASSSRDSRTSGETQYF
>TRBV4-3|TRBJ2-7|NA|TRBD1
TGCGCCAGCAGCCATGGACAGGGAATCCCCCATCGGCACTTC
CASSHGQGIPHRHF
>TRBV24-1|TRBJ2-2|NA|TRBD1
TGTGCCACGTACAGGGGTCACGGGGAGCTGTTTTTT
CATYRGHGELFF
>TRBV6-1|TRBJ1-5|NA|NA
TGTGCCAGCAGTGTACAGCCTTTTAGCAATCAGCCCCAGCATTTT
CASSVQPFSNQPQHF
>TRBV7-8|TRBJ1-4|NA|NA
TGTGCCAGCAGACCAGGGCTGGGTGCAACTAATGAAAAACTGTTTTTT
CASRPGLGATNEKLFF
>TRBV18|TRBJ2-3|NA|NA
TGTGCCAGCTCACCAGAGGGAGATACGCAGTATTTT
CASSPEGDTQYF
>TRBV25-1|TRBJ1-2|NA|TRBD1
TGTGCCAGCAGCCGGGACAGGATTGGAGGCTACACCTTC
CASSRDRIGGYTF
>TRBV30|TRBJ2-3|NA|TRBD2
TGTGCCTGGAGTCGGGAGGGGGGTGATACGCAGTATTTT
CAWSREGGDTQYF
>TRBV15|TRBJ2-7|NA|NA
TGTGCCACCAGCAGAGGGTGGGCCGGCAACGAGCAGTACTTC
CATSRGWAGNEQYF
>TRBV5-1|TRBJ2-3|NA|TRBD2
TGCGCCAGCAGCTTGGAAGGGACTAGCGTCGCAGATACGCAGTATTTT
CASSLEGTSVADTQYF
>TRBV28|TRBJ1-1|NA|NA
TGTGCCAGCAGTTTACCCCCCCCTATGAACACTGAAGCTTTCTTT
CASSLPPPMNTEAFF
>TRBV18|TRBJ1-2|few|NA
TGTGCCAGCTCACCACTAAATGTCGGACCCGAAGGGGACACCTTC
CASSPLNVGPEGDTF
>TRBV6-4|TRBJ1-5|NA|NA
TGTGCCAGCAGTGGGGACTTAAATCAGCCCCAGCATTTT
CASSGDLNQPQHF
>TRBV28|TRBJ2-2|NA|TRBD2
TGTGCCAGCATGGGACTAGCGGGACGCTCCGGGGAGCTGTTTTTT
CASMGLAGRSGELFF
>TRBV4-2|TRBJ2-2|NA|TRBD2
TGTGCCAGCAGCCAAGAGAGGATAGCGGGAGTCGCCGGGGAGCTGTTTTTT
CASSQERIAGVAGELFF
>TRBV19|TRBJ2-1|NA|NA
TGTGCCAGTAGTAACGTCGGGCGGGCGGCGTACAATGAGCAGTTCTTC
CASSNVGRAAYNEQFF
>TRBV30|TRBJ2-1|NA|TRBD2
TGTGCCTGGAGCGAAGGGACTAGCGAACAATACAATGAGCAGTTCTTC
CAWSEGTSEQYNEQFF
>TRBV5-1|TRBJ2-7|NA|TRBD2
TGCGCCAGCAGCCGCTGGAAGTGGGGTAGCGGGGATGGAGAGCAGTACTTC
CASSRWKWGSGDGEQYF
>TRBV9|TRBJ2-2|once|TRBD1
TGTGCCAGCAGCGTTTTAGGACAGGGGTTAACCGGGGAGCTGTTTTTT
CASSVLGQGLTGELFF